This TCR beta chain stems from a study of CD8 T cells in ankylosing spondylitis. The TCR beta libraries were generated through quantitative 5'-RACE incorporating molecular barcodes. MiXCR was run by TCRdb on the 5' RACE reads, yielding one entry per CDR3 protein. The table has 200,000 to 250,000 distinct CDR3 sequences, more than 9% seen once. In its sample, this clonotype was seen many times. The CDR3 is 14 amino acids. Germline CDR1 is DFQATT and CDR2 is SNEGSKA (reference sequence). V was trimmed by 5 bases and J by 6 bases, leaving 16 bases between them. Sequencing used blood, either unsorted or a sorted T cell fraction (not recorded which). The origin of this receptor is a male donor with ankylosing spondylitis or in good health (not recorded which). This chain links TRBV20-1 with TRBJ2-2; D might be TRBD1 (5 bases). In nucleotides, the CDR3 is TGCAGTGCTCCCCGGGTGGGGCAAGCCGGGGAGCTGTTTTTT. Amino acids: CSAPRVGQAGELFF.